The present TCR beta chain was sequenced within a study of T-cell memory formation after mild COVID-19. Study-wide background: The TCR clusters were mostly specific to one donor.

TCRdb re-derived calls from the 5' RACE reads in MiXCR, one entry per CDR3 protein. The sample has under 300,000 distinct CDR3 sequences; roughly 8% are singletons. As for this clonotype: What it binds is unknown.

The V gene's germline CDR1 is SGHNT and CDR2 YYREEE (reference sequence). The CDR3 loop spans 18 amino acids. V gave up 5 bases and J gave up 1 base; unmatched junction bases: 9. Study-level findings and limits: Shrinking CD4+ clones resided mostly in CM and EM, and CD8+ ones in EMRA. Researchers found some responding clones in pre-infection memory, a sign that cross-reactive memory joined.

The sequencing sample was made of PBMCs or a T cell subset sorted from them (not recorded which). The sequence derives from a man between 18 and 29 years old who had mild COVID-19 (a few samples of this study predate the infection). Cell type and time point are not known. The rearrangement uses TRBV5-4 and TRBJ2-6; 10 nucleotides align to TRBD1. The CDR3 is CASRPWAGQGSGANVLTF. Written as DNA, the CDR3 is TGTGCCAGCAGACCATGGGCGGGACAGGGGTCTGGGGCCAACGTCCTGACTTTC. Complete variable domain (other parts from reference TRBV5-4 and TRBJ2-6): ETGVTQSPTHLIKTRGQQVTLRCSSQSGHNTVSWYQQALGQGPQFIFQYYREEENGRGNFPPRFSGLQFPNYSSELNVNALELDDSALYLCASRPWAGQGSGANVLTFGAGSRLTVL.